The next 20 T cell receptor beta chains were all read from a single sample in a study of Graves' ophthalmopathy and Graves' hyperthyroidism. Amplified material comprised TCR beta CDR3 regions derived from RNA transcripts. RT-PCR with HTBI primers came first, then second-round multiplex PCR. Using its own MiXCR run on the multiplex PCR reads, TCRdb lists one record per CDR3 protein. Among about 550,000 distinct CDR3 sequences, approximately 35% were seen once, and the ten largest hold about 4.1%. The sequencing input was peripheral blood or thyroid tissue (not recorded which). All receptors come from an adult man with Graves' hyperthyroidism.

J is TRBJ1-2 and V is TRBV6-5; D is possibly TRBD1 (5 bases). Germline V CDR1 and CDR2: MNHEY, SVGAGI. Trimming took off 5 bases at V and 2 bases at J, with 12 bases between the two ends. CDR3 length equals 14 residues. The CDR3 coding sequence is TGTGCCAGCAGTGAAGGCGGGGGAAACTATGGCTACACCTTC. Protein: CASSEGGGNYGYTF.

This clonotype was detected ten times or more. The rearrangement joins TRBV10-3 to TRBJ1-3, with no clear D. V lost 8 bases and J lost 1, with 6 bases in between. This CDR3 comprises 12 residues. Germline assignment: CDR1 ENHRY and CDR2 SYGVKD. CDR3 bases: TGTGCCATCGCACCGTCTGGAAACACCATATATTTT. Amino acid sequence: CAIAPSGNTIYF.

The CDR3 spells CASSPTQGSGQPQHF. The CDR3 bases are TGTGCCAGCAGTCCAACTCAGGGATCAGGGCAGCCCCAGCATTTT. This chain uses TRBV28 with TRBJ1-5, with D possibly being TRBD1 (5 bases). V was pared by 5 bases and J by 7 bases, with 18 bases between. Germline CDR1 is MDHEN and CDR2 is SYDVKM. The CDR3 sequence is 15 residues long.

This clonotype was recorded a few times. The V and J genes are TRBV5-1 and TRBJ2-7; maybe TRBD1 (6 bases). V dropped 4 bases and J dropped 5 bases, with 16 bases sitting between them. This CDR3 has 14 amino acids. Per the germline V gene, CDR1 is SGHRS and CDR2 is YFSETQ. This CDR3 reads CASSPSGAFNEQYF. The CDR3 coding sequence is TGCGCCAGCAGCCCGTCAGGGGCGTTCAACGAGCAGTACTTC.

The J gene is TRBJ1-1, the V gene TRBV10-3; the D is unclear. Germline assignment: CDR1 ENHRY and CDR2 SYGVKD. CDR3 length: 13 amino acids. V gave up 6 bases and J gave up 3 bases, with 11 bases separating them. The CDR3 spells CAIRAGPDTEAFF. In DNA, the CDR3 is TGTGCCATCAGGGCCGGGCCAGACACTGAAGCTTTCTTT.

This clonotype came up many times. This chain uses TRBV7-9 with TRBJ1-6; D gene unclear. Trimming left V 7 bases short and J 7 bases short, with 14 bases between. CDR3 size: 14 residues. Germline V CDR1 and CDR2: SEHNR, FQNEAQ (reference sequence). CDR3 in amino acids: CASTSGVGNSPLHF. CDR3 bases: TGTGCCAGCACCTCTGGAGTGGGAAATTCACCCCTCCACTTT.

The chain joins TRBV3-1 to TRBJ2-3; D gene unclear. The germline V and J ends were trimmed by 0 bases and 2 bases, with 6 bases remaining between them. Germline CDR1 reads LGHDT; CDR2 reads YNNKEL (reference sequence). There are 14 residues in the CDR3. CDR3 region: CASSQEAPTDTQYF. The CDR3 coding sequence is TGTGCCAGCAGCCAAGAAGCACCCACAGATACGCAGTATTTT.

This clonotype was seen more than once but under ten times. The chain is built from TRBV11-2 and TRBJ2-5; D remains ambiguous. The CDR3 spans 16 residues. Germline V gives CDR1 SGHAT, CDR2 FQNNGV. Between the trimmed V and J ends, which lost 8 bases and 4 bases, there was a span of 23 bases. This CDR3 reads CASSPIPPAWGETQYF. CDR3 nucleotides: TGTGCCAGCTCACCAATTCCCCCAGCCTGGGGAGAGACCCAGTACTTC.

The rearrangement links TRBV28 to TRBJ2-5; 7 positions agree with TRBD1. V was pared by 10 bases and J by 5 bases, with 16 bases of the junction left unmatched. CDR3 length equals 15 residues. CDR1 is MDHEN, CDR2 SYDVKM, per germline. CDR3 region: CATLGVRGRRETQYF. The CDR3 nucleotides read TGTGCCACACTGGGGGTTAGGGGGCGCCGGGAGACCCAGTACTTC.

This clonotype was counted only a few times. V and J are TRBV6-6 and TRBJ2-7; possibly TRBD1 or TRBD2 for D (5 bases each). CDR1 and CDR2 from the germline V gene are MNHNY and SVGAGI (reference sequence). The CDR3 totals 16 residues. Trimming took off 0 bases at V and 3 bases at J, with 15 bases between the two ends. Here the CDR3 reads CASSYSRVSGHYEQYF. CDR3 DNA: TGTGCCAGCAGTTACTCTCGGGTCAGCGGACACTACGAGCAGTACTTC.

The V call is TRBV7-8, the J call TRBJ1-2; D may be TRBD1 (6 bases). There are 14 residues in the CDR3. Germline CDR1 and CDR2: SGHVS and FQNEAQ. V gave up 5 bases and J gave up 4 bases, with 14 bases separating them. The CDR3 region has the DNA TGTGCCAGCAGCCAAGAGGGGGGCGCCTATGGCTACACCTTC. It encodes CASSQEGGAYGYTF.

The V call is TRBV7-9, the J call TRBJ2-6, with 9 nucleotides matching TRBD2. Looked up from germline, CDR1 is SEHNR and CDR2 is FQNEAQ (reference sequence). The ends lost 5 bases at V and 17 bases at J; junction bases unmatched: 4. The length of the CDR3 is 11 residues. This CDR3 is CASSPVAGVTF. The CDR3 DNA is TGTGCCAGCAGCCCTGTAGCGGGAGTGACTTTC.

This clonotype has ten or more counts. CDR3 bases: TGTGCTAGTGGTCCGATATCGGGGGGCACTGAAGCTTTCTTT. Protein product: CASGPISGGTEAFF. The J gene is TRBJ1-1, the V gene TRBV12-5; D might be TRBD1 (5 bases). V was shortened by 5 bases and J by 4 bases, with 14 bases between the two germline ends. Germline CDR1 reads LGHNT; CDR2 reads FRNRAP. The CDR3 runs 14 residues.

This clonotype showed up just a few times. The chain uses TRBV19 and TRBJ1-1; perhaps TRBD1 as D (5 bases). Trimming took off 2 bases at V and 1 base at J, with 8 bases between the two ends. Germline CDR1 and CDR2: LNHDA and SQIVND (reference sequence). CDR3 length equals 14 residues. The CDR3: CASSIHGGNTEAFF. Here the CDR3 DNA reads TGTGCCAGTAGTATACACGGGGGGAACACTGAAGCTTTCTTT.

As to this clonotype: Since a much larger clone is just one base distant, this may be a read error. The CDR3 loop is CASRSSGAGCEQYF. The CDR3 nucleotides are TGTGCCAGCAGGTCTAGCGGGGCCGGGTGCGAGCAGTACTTC. The chain carries TRBV12-3 or TRBV12-4 and TRBJ2-7; TRBD2 agrees at 9 bases. V lost 6 bases and J lost 6; bases outside the gene matches: 9. This CDR3 is built from 14 residues.

This sequence joins TRBV5-4 and TRBJ1-4, with 7 bases aligning to TRBD1. V lost 1 base to trimming and J lost 7 bases; unmatched junction nucleotides: 7. Per germline, CDR1 SGHNT and CDR2 YYREEE (reference sequence). This CDR3 has 15 residues. The CDR3 here is CASSLTGDQTEKLFF. DNA of the CDR3: TGTGCCAGCAGCTTGACAGGGGACCAAACTGAAAAACTGTTTTTT.

The V gene is TRBV7-9, the J gene TRBJ2-5, with D possibly TRBD1 on 7 matching bases. The V and J ends lost 1 base and 4 bases respectively, with 10 bases between them. This CDR3 comprises 14 residues. Germline V gives CDR1 SEHNR, CDR2 FQNEAQ (reference sequence). Written as DNA, the CDR3 is TGTGCCAGCAGCTTAGGGGGGGACAGAGAGACCCAGTACTTC. Protein sequence: CASSLGGDRETQYF.

The genes are TRBV7-8 and TRBJ2-7; TRBD1 is a possible D gene (6 bases). Trimming stripped 7 bases from V and 5 bases from J, with 12 bases between. Germline-derived CDR1 and CDR2 are SGHVS and FQNEAQ. CDR3 length: 12 amino acids. The CDR3 reads CASMRGSDEQYF. In DNA, the CDR3 is TGTGCCAGCATGAGGGGGTCGGACGAGCAGTACTTC.

This clonotype showed up just a few times. CDR3 region: CASSRDVGTAGNTIYF. CDR3 nucleotides: TGTGCCAGCAGCCGAGACGTCGGCACAGCTGGAAACACCATATATTTT. This rearrangement joins TRBV7-2 to TRBJ1-3; no clear D. The CDR3 length is 16 residues. Germline V CDR1 and CDR2: SGHTA, FQGNSA. Deletions cut 5 bases from V and 2 bases from J, with 16 bases between.

This rearrangement joins TRBV20-1 to TRBJ2-1; a possible D gene is TRBD2 (5 bases). The CDR3 has 17 amino acids. Germline lookup yields CDR1 DFQATT and CDR2 SNEGSKA (reference sequence). The V end was cut by 1 base, the J end by 0 bases, with 16 bases between. CDR3 amino acids: CSARAIIEAGSYNEQFF. Here the CDR3 DNA reads TGCAGTGCTAGAGCGATTATTGAGGCGGGCTCCTACAATGAGCAGTTCTTC.